A single sample gave rise to the 22 T cell receptor beta chains below, sequenced in a study of cytomegalovirus exposure and HLA in healthy donors. The PCR had 60 Vbeta and 13 Jbeta primers. Clones were sequenced by immunoSEQ multiplex PCR, and TCRdb holds only the in-frame ones, with some missing. This table has around 140,000 clones, 60% to 80% appearing once. Sequencing used PBMCs. Receptors were obtained from a woman in her sixties or seventies in good health and CMV-seronegative.

In DNA, the CDR3 is TGTGCCAGCAGTCCAACTAGCGGCGGACTCTACGAGCAGTACTTC. This gives the protein CASSPTSGGLYEQYF. This rearrangement joins TRBV14 to TRBJ2-7, with 8 bases aligning to TRBD2. Germline V gene lookup returns CDR1 SGHDN and CDR2 FVKESK. The CDR3 has 15 residues. The trim removed 6 bases at V and 3 bases at J, leaving 10 bases unmatched. The full variable domain, in which reference TRBV14 and TRBJ2-7 provide the parts outside the CDR3, is EAGVTQFPSHSVIEKGQTVTLRCDPISGHDNLYWYRRVMGKEIKFLLHFVKESKQDESGMPNNRFLAERTGGTYSTLKVQPAELEDSGVYFCASSPTSGGLYEQYFGPGTRLTVT.

The rearrangement joins TRBV5-4 to TRBJ2-7, with D possibly matching TRBD1 (6 bases). The CDR3 covers 15 residues. V was shortened by 4 bases and J by 0 bases, with 14 bases between the two germline ends. Germline V lookup: CDR1 SGHNT, CDR2 YYREEE (reference sequence). The chain's CDR3 is CASSLGTPNSYEQYF. In DNA, the CDR3 is TGTGCCAGCAGCCTTGGGACACCAAACTCCTACGAGCAGTACTTC.

The rearrangement joins TRBV7-9 to TRBJ1-2; D unclear. The CDR3 is made up of 13 amino acids. V dropped 0 bases and J dropped 6 bases, with 8 bases sitting between them. CDR1 SEHNR and CDR2 FQNEAQ come from the germline V gene (reference sequence). CDR3 amino acids: CASSLAVPDGYTF. CDR3 bases: TGTGCCAGCAGCTTAGCAGTCCCGGATGGCTACACCTTC.

This sequence joins TRBV6-1 and TRBJ2-3, with D unresolved. V lost 4 bases and J 5 bases, leaving 13 bases between the germline ends. Germline CDR1 MNHNS, CDR2 SASEGT. This CDR3 is built from 14 residues. The CDR3 coding sequence is TGTGCCAGCAGTGTTACAGTTAATATAGATACGCAGTATTTT. It translates to CASSVTVNIDTQYF.

The chain uses TRBV5-1 and TRBJ2-5, with D possibly matching TRBD2 (6 bases). Trimming shortened V by 3 bases and J by 1 base, and 13 bases separated the two germline ends. The V gene's germline CDR1 is SGHRS and CDR2 YFSETQ. This CDR3 is built from 15 residues. CDR3 in amino acids: CASSSGGGSQETQYF. CDR3 in DNA: TGCGCCAGCAGCTCCGGTGGGGGGTCCCAAGAGACCCAGTACTTC. Combining the CDR3 with reference TRBV5-1 and TRBJ2-5 gives the whole variable domain KAGVTQTPRYLIKTRGQQVTLSCSPISGHRSVSWYQQTPGQGLQFLFEYFSETQRNKGNFPGRFSGRQFSNSRSEMNVSTLELGDSALYLCASSSGGGSQETQYFGPGTRLLVL.

This clone was detected once. CDR3 nucleotides: TGTGCCAGCTCACTCTCCGGGACAGCTGACAATCAGCCCCAGCATTTT. This sequence encodes CASSLSGTADNQPQHF. The chain employs TRBV18 and TRBJ1-5, with 7 positions matching TRBD1. The V gene's germline CDR1 is KGHSH and CDR2 LQKENI. V shed 4 bases and J 3 bases; nucleotides not matched to a gene: 9. The CDR3 is 16 residues long.

Of note for this clone: At one end the junction does not follow the germline gene, possibly because of a read error. The genes are TRBV7-9 and TRBJ1-1; TRBD1 matches 7 bases. This CDR3 contains 15 residues. Germline assignment: CDR1 SEHNR and CDR2 FQNEAQ (reference sequence). The CDR3 reads CSSSPSEGARTEAFF. Written as DNA, the CDR3 is TGTTCCAGCAGCCCGAGTGAGGGGGCTCGCACTGAAGCTTTCTTT.

This clone was seen once. This chain connects TRBV18 to TRBJ1-1; D is ambiguous. CDR3 size: 14 residues. V was pared by 3 bases and J by 2 bases, with 10 bases between. Germline V lookup: CDR1 KGHSH, CDR2 LQKENI. The CDR3 DNA follows: TGTGCCAGCTCACCGGGGAGCGCTAACACTGAAGCTTTCTTT. This sequence encodes CASSPGSANTEAFF.

There are a few counts of this clone. The genes are TRBV6-1 and TRBJ1-5; no clear D. There are 14 residues in the CDR3. Trimming took off 1 base at V and 2 bases at J, with 6 bases between the two ends. Germline values: CDR1 MNHNS, CDR2 SASEGT. DNA for the CDR3: TGTGCCAGCAGTGAAGTACAGCGCAATCAGCCCCAGCATTTT. Translation gives CASSEVQRNQPQHF.

The chain combines TRBV5-1 with TRBJ2-7, with 11 bases aligning to TRBD2. Germline CDR1 SGHRS, CDR2 YFSETQ. CDR3 length equals 17 residues. Losses at the gene ends were 1 base for V and 9 bases for J; bases not matched to a gene: 15. Written as DNA, the CDR3 is TGCGCCAGCAGCTTGAATAGCGGGAGGGGCCTAACGGTCGCGCAGTACTTC. Translated, it gives CASSLNSGRGLTVAQYF. The variable domain in full, completed from reference TRBV5-1 and TRBJ2-7, reads KAGVTQTPRYLIKTRGQQVTLSCSPISGHRSVSWYQQTPGQGLQFLFEYFSETQRNKGNFPGRFSGRQFSNSRSEMNVSTLELGDSALYLCASSLNSGRGLTVAQYFGPGTRLTVT.

This clone appeared a single time. The V and J genes are TRBV6-1 and TRBJ2-1, with D perhaps matching TRBD2 (6 bases). The V end was cut by 2 bases, the J end by 0 bases, with 8 bases between. Germline CDR1 MNHNS, CDR2 SASEGT. The CDR3 consists of 15 residues. The CDR3 region has the DNA TGTGCCAGCAGTGAATTGGGGGGCTCCTACAATGAGCAGTTCTTC. Translating it yields CASSELGGSYNEQFF.

The genes are TRBV18 and TRBJ2-7; possibly TRBD2 for D (5 bases). Trimming removed 1 base at V and 6 bases at J, with 13 bases between. This CDR3 has 14 residues. Germline CDR1 reads KGHSH; CDR2 reads LQKENI. The CDR3 sequence is CASSPQAGKREQYF. CDR3 DNA sequence: TGTGCCAGCTCACCACAGGCGGGTAAACGCGAGCAGTACTTC.

V is TRBV25-1 and J is TRBJ2-5, with TRBD1 identical over 9 bases. The V gene's germline CDR1 is MGHDK and CDR2 SYGVNS. Losses at the gene ends were 7 bases for V and 4 bases for J; bases not matched to a gene: 10. The CDR3 has 15 residues. The CDR3 spells CASNPSRGQGETQYF. The CDR3 nucleotides read TGTGCCAGCAACCCTTCACGGGGACAGGGAGAGACCCAGTACTTC.

V usage is TRBV30 and J usage is TRBJ2-5, with D hard to call. CDR1 GTSNPN and CDR2 SVGIG come from the germline V gene (reference sequence). This CDR3 has 12 residues. Trimming took 2 bases from V and 4 from J, leaving 8 bases between them. The CDR3 region has the DNA TGTGCCTGGAGTCAGGCCCGAGAGACCCAGTACTTC. Translation gives CAWSQARETQYF.

The V call is TRBV7-8, the J call TRBJ2-5, with 9 nucleotides matching TRBD1. V was clipped by 4 bases and J by 4 bases; unmatched bases: 7. Germline values: CDR1 SGHVS, CDR2 FQNEAQ. This CDR3 has 15 residues. This chain's CDR3 is CASSSHGQGRETQYF. The CDR3, as DNA: TGTGCCAGCAGCTCACACGGACAGGGGAGAGAGACCCAGTACTTC.

The chain recombines TRBV4-2 with TRBJ1-4; the match to TRBD1 covers 7 bases. V gave up 2 bases and J gave up 7 bases; unmatched junction bases: 7. This CDR3 comprises 15 residues. The germline V gene encodes CDR1 LGHNA and CDR2 YNFKEQ. The CDR3 DNA reads TGTGCCAGCAGCCAAACACAGGGGTCCGTTGAAAAACTGTTTTTT. Residues: CASSQTQGSVEKLFF.

This clone was counted only a few times. The V and J genes are TRBV5-1 and TRBJ2-2; unclear D gene. Between the trimmed V and J ends, which lost 0 bases and 4 bases, there was a span of 13 bases. CDR1 and CDR2 (germline): SGHRS, YFSETQ. The CDR3 length is 16 residues. The CDR3 coding sequence is TGCGCCAGCAGCTTGGCGGCAAGCCCGGGCACCGGGGAGCTGTTTTTT. Its translation is CASSLAASPGTGELFF. The entire variable domain, with the rest obtained from reference TRBV5-1 and TRBJ2-2, is as follows: KAGVTQTPRYLIKTRGQQVTLSCSPISGHRSVSWYQQTPGQGLQFLFEYFSETQRNKGNFPGRFSGRQFSNSRSEMNVSTLELGDSALYLCASSLAASPGTGELFFGEGSRLTVL.

In nucleotides, the CDR3 is TGTGCCACCAGCAGAGACCGGGTTAAGAACTTTTATTCTGAAGCTTTCTTT. Amino acids: CATSRDRVKNFYSEAFF. The rearrangement links TRBV15 to TRBJ1-1, with D unresolved. Germline V CDR1 and CDR2: LNHNV, YYDKDF (reference sequence). This CDR3 has 17 amino acids. V lost 0 bases, J lost 6 bases, and 20 bases lay in between.

This rearrangement joins TRBV27 to TRBJ2-7; 7 bases are a match to TRBD1. Germline V gene lookup returns CDR1 MNHEY and CDR2 SMNVEV (reference sequence). The CDR3 contains 18 residues. The trim removed 2 bases at V and 3 bases at J, leaving 16 bases unmatched. As DNA, the CDR3 is TGTGCCAGCAGTTTACTCTGGGACAGCTCTAATGGAGGCTACGAGCAGTACTTC. Amino acid sequence: CASSLLWDSSNGGYEQYF.

With regard to this clone: A read error may produce the germline difference seen at one junction end. V gene TRBV7-9 combines with J gene TRBJ2-7, with 8 bases lining up with TRBD2. The germline V gene has CDR1 SEHNR and CDR2 FQNEAQ (reference sequence). This CDR3 comprises 16 residues. This CDR3 is CSSSSAGGRSSYEQYF. CDR3 sequence (DNA): TGTTCCAGCAGCTCGGCGGGAGGTAGGAGCTCCTACGAGCAGTACTTC.

V is TRBV5-1 and J is TRBJ2-2, with 9 nucleotides matching TRBD1. Germline V lookup: CDR1 SGHRS, CDR2 YFSETQ. This CDR3 region has 15 residues. Unmatched junction bases numbered 6, after V lost 3 bases and J lost 6 bases. The CDR3 here is CASSSGDREAGELFF. CDR3 nucleotides: TGCGCCAGCAGCTCTGGGGACAGGGAAGCCGGGGAGCTGTTTTTT.

This clone occurred a few times. The chain has TRBV28 and TRBJ1-2; no definite D call. The CDR3 contains 15 residues. Per the germline V gene, CDR1 is MDHEN and CDR2 is SYDVKM. V dropped 3 bases and J dropped 6 bases, with 17 bases sitting between them. The CDR3 region has the DNA TGTGCCAGCAGTTTCGACGGGATCCCTAGGGATGGCTACACCTTC. Encoded protein: CASSFDGIPRDGYTF.